Listed below are T cell receptor beta chains from one sample, sequenced in a study of shared clonotypes between healthy human individuals. Here immunoSEQ multiplex PCR was the method, and the copy in TCRdb shows in-frame clones only, minus some. The sample lists about 2.4 million clones; 93% were seen once. Source material: naive CD4+ T cells from PBMCs. These receptors came from a man younger than 35 in good health. Some clones in this sample may be carry-over from other donors' samples. The conserved cysteine and the conserved F or W are not part of the CDR3 here.

V	J	CDR3
TRBV29-1	TRBJ2-1	SVWGGTGVPTSSYNEQF
TRBV28	TRBJ1-5	ASTPRDRGREPQH
TRBV11-2	TRBJ2-7	ASSLSGQGEQY
TRBV6-6	TRBJ1-2	ASSFQEGYGYT
TRBV9	TRBJ2-1	ASSVAPSYNEQF
TRBV5-1	TRBJ1-1	ASSGGQINTEAF
TRBV7-9	TRBJ1-3	ASSLSVQGNKGNTIY
TRBV7-9	TRBJ2-1	ASSLADGGAGSYYNEQF
TRBV4-3	TRBJ1-1	ASSQVDRNTEAF
TRBV5-4	TRBJ2-7	ASSGGLAGTTYEQY
TRBV5-4	TRBJ2-5	ASLVQGRETQY
TRBV18	TRBJ2-6	ASSPVTRGANVLT
TRBV7-2	TRBJ1-5	ASSLLGQLLGPQH
TRBV7-9	TRBJ1-1	ASSLSGGSTEAF
TRBV19	TRBJ2-6	ASSIFVRANSGANVLT
TRBV6-5	TRBJ1-1	ASTRLGGLTEAF
TRBV28	TRBJ2-1	ATFSGWTNEQF
TRBV9	TRBJ2-1	ASSVTGTVTYNEQF
TRBV6-6	TRBJ1-2	ASSNRAGGYT
TRBV7-9	TRBJ2-2	ASRSNRGNVSGELF
TRBV11-2	TRBJ1-2	ASSPTAPYGYT
TRBV10-3	TRBJ1-1	AIRPGQGLVTEAF
TRBV4-1	TRBJ2-7	ASSEQRVRGQTYEQY
TRBV28	TRBJ1-1	ASRSAGTRNTEAF
TRBV15	TRBJ2-7	ATRAGTGDSYEQY
TRBV30	TRBJ1-1	AWSAVTMNTEAF
TRBV29-1	TRBJ2-4	SVRPGQGRPLAKNIQY
TRBV19	TRBJ2-3	ASSTVPGQGDTQY
TRBV7-3	TRBJ2-3	ASSLIDTDTQY
TRBV10-3	TRBJ2-1	AISSLGMTYNEQF
TRBV2	TRBJ2-6	ASSQGVDGANVLT
TRBV7-9	TRBJ1-1	ASSPTGGAEAF
TRBV10-3	TRBJ2-1	AINQGAPNEQF
TRBV30	TRBJ1-6	AWSVGGADSPLH
TRBV2	TRBJ2-2	ASSEMGTTTGELF
TRBV7-2	TRBJ2-7	ASSLAGQGLVGRWVEQY
TRBV5-4	TRBJ1-2	ASSLAPGTYGYT
TRBV4-1	TRBJ1-1	ASSQDLIRVEAF
TRBV19	TRBJ1-4	ASSLYRGPGNEKLF
TRBV11-3	TRBJ2-5	ASSLGGYQETQY